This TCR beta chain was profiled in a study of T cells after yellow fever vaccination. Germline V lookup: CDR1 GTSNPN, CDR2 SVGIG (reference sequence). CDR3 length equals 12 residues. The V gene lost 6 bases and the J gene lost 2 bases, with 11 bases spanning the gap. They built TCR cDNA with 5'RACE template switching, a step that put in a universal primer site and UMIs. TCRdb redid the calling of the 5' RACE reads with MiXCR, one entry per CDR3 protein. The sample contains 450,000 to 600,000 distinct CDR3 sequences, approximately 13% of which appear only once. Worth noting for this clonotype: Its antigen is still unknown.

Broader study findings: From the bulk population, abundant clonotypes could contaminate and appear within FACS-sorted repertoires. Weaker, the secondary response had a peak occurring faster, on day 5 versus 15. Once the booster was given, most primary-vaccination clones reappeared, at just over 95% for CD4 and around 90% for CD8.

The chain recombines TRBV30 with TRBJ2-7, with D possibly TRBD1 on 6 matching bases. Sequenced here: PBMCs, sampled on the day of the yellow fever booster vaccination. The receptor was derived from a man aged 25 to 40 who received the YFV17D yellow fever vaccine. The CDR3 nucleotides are TGTGCCTGCAGGGGACACCCCTACGAGCAGTACTTC. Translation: CACRGHPYEQYF.